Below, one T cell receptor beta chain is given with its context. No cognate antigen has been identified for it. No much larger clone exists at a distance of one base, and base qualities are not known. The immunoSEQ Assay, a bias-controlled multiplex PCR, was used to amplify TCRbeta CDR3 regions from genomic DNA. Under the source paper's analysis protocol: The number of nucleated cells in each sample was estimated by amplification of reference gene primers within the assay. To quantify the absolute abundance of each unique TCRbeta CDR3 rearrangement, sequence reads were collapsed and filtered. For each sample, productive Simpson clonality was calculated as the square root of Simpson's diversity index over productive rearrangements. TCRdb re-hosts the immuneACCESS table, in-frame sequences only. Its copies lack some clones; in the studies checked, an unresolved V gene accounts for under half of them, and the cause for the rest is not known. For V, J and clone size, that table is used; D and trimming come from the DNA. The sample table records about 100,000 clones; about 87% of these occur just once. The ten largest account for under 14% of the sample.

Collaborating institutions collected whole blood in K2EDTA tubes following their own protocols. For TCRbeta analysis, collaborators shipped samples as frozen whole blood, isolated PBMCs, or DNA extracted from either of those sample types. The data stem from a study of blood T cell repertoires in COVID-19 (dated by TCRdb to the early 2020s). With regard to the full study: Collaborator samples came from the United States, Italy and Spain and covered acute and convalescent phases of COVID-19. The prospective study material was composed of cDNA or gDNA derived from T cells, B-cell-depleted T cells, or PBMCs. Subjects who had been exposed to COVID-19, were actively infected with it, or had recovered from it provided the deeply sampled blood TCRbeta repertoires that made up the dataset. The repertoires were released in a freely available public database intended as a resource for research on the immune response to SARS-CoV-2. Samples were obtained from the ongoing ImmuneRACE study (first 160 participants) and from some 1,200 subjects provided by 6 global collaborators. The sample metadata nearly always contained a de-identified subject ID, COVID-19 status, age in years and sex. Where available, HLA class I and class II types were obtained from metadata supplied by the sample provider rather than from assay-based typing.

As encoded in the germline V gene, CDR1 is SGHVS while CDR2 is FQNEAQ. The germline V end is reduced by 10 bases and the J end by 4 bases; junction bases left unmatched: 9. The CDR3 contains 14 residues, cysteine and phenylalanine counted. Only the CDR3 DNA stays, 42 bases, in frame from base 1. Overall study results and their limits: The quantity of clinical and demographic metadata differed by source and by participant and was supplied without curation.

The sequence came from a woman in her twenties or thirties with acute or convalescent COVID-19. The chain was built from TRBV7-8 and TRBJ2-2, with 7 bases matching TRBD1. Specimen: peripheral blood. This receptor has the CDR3 CATLTGSGTGELFF. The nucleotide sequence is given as TGTGCCACCTTGACAGGGTCGGGCACCGGGGAGCTGTTTTTT.